Listed below are T cell receptor beta chains from one sample, sequenced in a study of cytomegalovirus exposure and HLA in healthy donors. Produced via immunoSEQ multiplex PCR; TCRdb's table is partial and in-frame only. The sample lists some 200,000 clones, roughly 80% occurring once. The specimen was PBMCs. The source of these receptors is a woman younger than 35 in good health and CMV-seronegative. CDR3s include the opening cysteine and the closing phenylalanine or tryptophan. Fields, in order: J gene, clone size, V gene, D gene, CDR3 DNA, CDR3 protein. A D gene is named only where the DNA matches it firmly. Clone size is shown for a subset of rows, as once, few, many or a class of expanded clone.

>TRBJ2-3|NA|TRBV9|NA
TGTGCCAGCAGCGTGGAAGGCGGGATGTCAGATACGCAGTATTTT
CASSVEGGMSDTQYF
>TRBJ2-1|NA|TRBV19|TRBD2
TGTGCCAGTAGTTTCGGACTAGACCGGATCATATACAATGAGCAGTTCTTC
CASSFGLDRIIYNEQFF
>TRBJ2-3|NA|TRBV18|TRBD2
TGTGCCAGCTCACCAAGGAGCACTAGCGGGAGGAGAGATACGCAGTATTTT
CASSPRSTSGRRDTQYF
>TRBJ1-5|NA|TRBV27|TRBD1
TGTGCCAGCAGTTCCCAGACAGGGGGCAATCAGCCCCAGCATTTT
CASSSQTGGNQPQHF
>TRBJ2-1|NA|TRBV21-1|NA
TGTGCCAGCAGCTCGCACCTGGTGAACCGGGACAGGTGTTACAATGAGCAGTTCTTC
CASSSHLVNRDRCYNEQFF
>TRBJ1-1|many|TRBV6-6|NA
TGTGCCAGCAGTTACGGAGGGGACACTGAAGCTTTCTTT
CASSYGGDTEAFF
>TRBJ2-5|NA|TRBV4-3|TRBD2
TGCGCCAGCAGCCAAGGGAAAAGAGTAGCGGGAGGGGGAGAGACCCAGTACTTC
CASSQGKRVAGGGETQYF
>TRBJ2-6|NA|TRBV10-3|NA
TGTGCCATCAGCCCCCGGGACGCCCGGGCGGGGACCAACGTCCTGACTTTC
CAISPRDARAGTNVLTF
>TRBJ1-2|once|TRBV2|NA
TGTGCCAGCAGAGCAGGATACCCCTATGGCTACACCTTC
CASRAGYPYGYTF
>TRBJ2-2|NA|TRBV9|TRBD2
TGTGCCAGCAGCGTAGGAATAGCGGGGACCGGGGAGCTGTTTTTT
CASSVGIAGTGELFF
>TRBJ1-1|few|TRBV4-2|TRBD1
TGTGCCAGCAGCCGACCGGGACAGGGTATCGGTGAAGCTTTCTTT
CASSRPGQGIGEAFF
>TRBJ2-4|NA|TRBV27|TRBD2
TGTGCCAGCAGTCTTAGCGGGGTAACCAAAAACATTCAGTACTTC
CASSLSGVTKNIQYF
>TRBJ2-2|NA|TRBV6-6|NA
TGTGCCAGCAGTTTTTCCCAGAACACCGGGGAGCTGTTTTTT
CASSFSQNTGELFF
>TRBJ2-5|NA|TRBV28|NA
TGTGCCAGCAGTCCCCGGGGGTACCCAGAGACCCAGTACTTC
CASSPRGYPETQYF
>TRBJ1-1|few|TRBV7-9|TRBD1
TGTGCCAGCAGCCCGGATACAGGGGCCGGAACTGAAGCTTTCTTT
CASSPDTGAGTEAFF
>TRBJ2-7|NA|TRBV6-5|NA
TGTGCCAGCAGTTACTATTTGGGGAGGGAGCAGTACTTC
CASSYYLGREQYF